The 28 T cell receptor beta chains listed next were all sequenced from one sample in a study of T cells expressing NK-cell markers. TCRdb re-called the 5' RACE reads, yielding one record per CDR3 amino acid sequence without DNA. The sample table includes fewer than 200,000 distinct CDR3 sequences. The sequencing sample was made of blood T cells: a sorted CD56 or NKG2C T cell subset, CD4+ or CD8+ T cells, or bulk PBMC T cells (not recorded which). The receptors here all came from a woman between 18 and 70 years old in good health.

The rearrangement joins TRBV5-1 to TRBJ2-5; TCRdb's D call, TRBD1, is unchecked because there is no DNA. The CDR3 contains 17 residues. Germline assignment: CDR1 SGHRS and CDR2 YFSETQ. Here the CDR3 reads CASSAAGTIFLQETQYF.

The CDR3 region is CASSLFTDRPYNEQFF. The V gene is TRBV5-1, the J gene TRBJ2-1. Looked up from germline, CDR1 is SGHRS and CDR2 is YFSETQ. The CDR3 has 16 amino acids.

The V call is TRBV5-1, the J call TRBJ1-1; without DNA, the TCRdb call of TRBD1 cannot be checked. The CDR3 is made up of 16 amino acids. From germline, CDR1 is SGHRS and CDR2 YFSETQ. The CDR3 loop reads CASSVQTGAANTEAFF.

The V and J genes are TRBV20-1 and TRBJ1-6; no DNA is available, so the TRBD1 call from TCRdb remains unchecked. The CDR3 is 16 amino acids. The germline V gene has CDR1 DFQATT and CDR2 SNEGSKA (reference sequence). This chain's CDR3 is CSARSGTEVSGSPLHF.

The chain recombines TRBV6-1 with TRBJ2-7; TCRdb designates TRBD1, a call that cannot be tested without DNA. The germline V gene encodes CDR1 MNHNS and CDR2 SASEGT. The CDR3 contains 17 residues. The CDR3 protein is CASGDRGLAGAIYEQYF.

This chain uses TRBV12-3 or TRBV12-4 with TRBJ1-3; as DNA is missing, the TRBD1 call by TCRdb cannot be tested. This CDR3 is 17 amino acids long. The CDR3 reads CASSSGTWRLSGNTIYF.

The chain employs TRBV5-1 and TRBJ2-2; TCRdb's assignment of TRBD2 cannot be checked, as there is no DNA. This CDR3 region has 14 residues. Germline V gene sequence: CDR1 SGHRS, CDR2 YFSETQ. The CDR3 sequence: CASSWAVSAGELFF.

This sequence joins TRBV7-2 and TRBJ2-1; absent DNA, TCRdb's TRBD1 call cannot be checked. Germline CDR1 reads SGHTA; CDR2 reads FQGNSA. The CDR3 runs to 15 residues. CDR3 sequence reads: CASNRDSGPYNEQFF.

This chain links TRBV9 with TRBJ2-7; TCRdb lists TRBD2, though no DNA is available to test this call. The CDR3 length is 14 residues. Germline V gene lookup returns CDR1 SGDLS and CDR2 YYNGEE. CDR3 residues: CASSSSVDGYEQYF.

CDR3 loop: CASSSRQGSQPQHF. The chain carries TRBV12-3 or TRBV12-4 and TRBJ1-5; TCRdb selects TRBD1, and the lack of DNA leaves this call unchecked. The length of the CDR3 is 14 residues.

V and J are TRBV5-1 and TRBJ2-2. The germline V gene encodes CDR1 SGHRS and CDR2 YFSETQ. The length of the CDR3 is 15 residues. Here the CDR3 reads CASTMGGTNTGELFF.

The rearrangement uses TRBV28 and TRBJ2-1; TCRdb's assignment of TRBD1 cannot be checked, as there is no DNA. The CDR3 consists of 15 residues. Germline assignment: CDR1 MDHEN and CDR2 SYDVKM. The CDR3 here is CASTDRVEAYNEQFF. Drawing the rest from reference TRBV28 and TRBJ2-1, the complete variable domain is DVKVTQSSRYLVKRTGEKVFLECVQDMDHENMFWYRQDPGLGLRLIYFSYDVKMKEKGDIPEGYSVSREKKERFSLILESASTNQTSMYLCASTDRVEAYNEQFFGPGTRLTVL.

The gene calls are TRBV4-1 and TRBJ2-5; TCRdb's D gene call, TRBD2, goes unchecked for lack of DNA. Germline CDR1 reads MGHRA; CDR2 reads YSYEKL. This CDR3 region has 19 residues. This CDR3 reads CASSQDTASGGTYQETQYF.

V usage is TRBV18 and J usage is TRBJ1-1; TCRdb's assignment of TRBD1 cannot be checked, as there is no DNA. Germline values: CDR1 KGHSH, CDR2 LQKENI. The CDR3 is made up of 19 amino acids. CDR3 residues: CASSITTGTGGIRPTEAFF.

V and J are TRBV20-1 and TRBJ2-2; TCRdb's assignment of TRBD2 cannot be checked, as there is no DNA. This CDR3 region has 17 residues. CDR1 is DFQATT, CDR2 SNEGSKA, per germline (reference sequence). The CDR3 loop is CSAGKEVGLADTGELFF.

The rearrangement links TRBV7-9 to TRBJ2-2; there is no DNA to check the TCRdb D call of TRBD1. Germline V gene lookup returns CDR1 SEHNR and CDR2 FQNEAQ (reference sequence). The CDR3 contains 16 residues. The CDR3 reads CASTSWDREDTGELFF. The full variable domain, with the rest looked up from reference TRBV7-9 and TRBJ2-2, is DTGVSQNPRHKITKRGQNVTFRCDPISEHNRLYWYRQTLGQGPEFLTYFQNEAQLEKSRLLSDRFSAERPKGSFSTLEIQRTEQGDSAMYLCASTSWDREDTGELFFGEGSRLTVL.

The chain recombines TRBV6-1 with TRBJ2-1; the D gene TCRdb calls, TRBD2, cannot be checked with no DNA. Germline loops: CDR1 MNHNS, CDR2 SASEGT. CDR3 length: 16 residues. The CDR3 sequence: CASSLSGGGSYNEQFF.

The rearrangement links TRBV20-1 to TRBJ1-4. The germline V gene encodes CDR1 DFQATT and CDR2 SNEGSKA (reference sequence). This CDR3 has 14 amino acids. CDR3 amino acids: CSARDRGLGEKLFF.

The chain combines TRBV20-1 with TRBJ2-3; TCRdb returns TRBD1, unconfirmable since there is no DNA. CDR1 is DFQATT and CDR2 is SNEGSKA in the germline V gene (reference sequence). There are 16 residues in the CDR3. This CDR3 reads CSAREGRDRATNTQYF.

This chain connects TRBV5-6 to TRBJ2-1; the TRBD1 assignment by TCRdb is unverifiable without DNA. CDR3 length: 14 residues. CDR1 and CDR2 (germline): SGHDT, YYEEEE. Here the CDR3 reads CASSRDRTHNEQFF.

The V and J genes are TRBV18 and TRBJ1-1. Germline assignment: CDR1 KGHSH and CDR2 LQKENI. This CDR3 has 14 amino acids. This CDR3 is CASSPAVAGTEAFF.

The chain employs TRBV7-2 and TRBJ2-7; TCRdb selects TRBD2, and the lack of DNA leaves this call unchecked. The CDR3 length is 13 residues. Germline V CDR1 and CDR2: SGHTA, FQGNSA. CDR3 amino acids: CASSPRTTGEQYF.

The chain is built from TRBV28 and TRBJ1-4. This CDR3 contains 15 residues. CDR1 is MDHEN and CDR2 is SYDVKM in the germline V gene. CDR3 amino acids: CASSLPRSDNEKLFF.

The CDR3 reads CSAREPTGNEQYF. The chain is built from TRBV20-1 and TRBJ2-7; TCRdb's assignment of TRBD1 cannot be checked, as there is no DNA. The CDR3 spans 13 residues. CDR1 DFQATT and CDR2 SNEGSKA come from the germline V gene (reference sequence).

V is TRBV5-1 and J is TRBJ1-5; TCRdb names TRBD1, which stays unverified in the absence of DNA. Germline loops: CDR1 SGHRS, CDR2 YFSETQ. The CDR3 spans 15 residues. CDR3 sequence: CASSLGGQGYQPQHF.

The chain has TRBV6-5 and TRBJ2-7. Germline V CDR1 and CDR2: MNHEY, SVGAGI. This CDR3 has 12 residues. CDR3 amino acids: CASSLPPYEQYF.

The chain employs TRBV4-2 and TRBJ2-1; no DNA is available, so the TRBD2 call from TCRdb remains unchecked. The germline V gene encodes CDR1 LGHNA and CDR2 YNFKEQ. The CDR3 runs 17 residues. The CDR3 spells CASSQDPLAGGLNEQFF.

The chain links TRBV9 to TRBJ1-1; as DNA is missing, the TRBD1 call by TCRdb cannot be tested. Germline CDR1 and CDR2: SGDLS and YYNGEE. This CDR3 has 16 amino acids. This CDR3 is CASSVGGEGSPTEAFF.